The rows below give T cell receptor beta chains drawn from one sample of a study of shared clonotypes between healthy human individuals. The data were produced by immunoSEQ multiplex PCR, yet TCRdb's version contains in-frame clones alone and is incomplete. Altogether 740,000 or so clones are present, roughly 73% being singletons, with the ten largest covering 1.5% to 2%. Material: memory CD4+ T cells sorted from blood. The receptor source for this set is a woman aged 30 to 39 in good health. CDR3s include the opening cysteine and the closing phenylalanine or tryptophan. A D gene is named only where the DNA matches it firmly.

D,J,V,CDR3
NA,TRBJ1-5,TRBV23-1,CASSRGRYSNQPQHF
NA,TRBJ1-5,TRBV5-1,CASSFGQQNQPQHF
NA,TRBJ2-1,TRBV6-5,CASSYSTSPRHEQFF
NA,TRBJ1-1,TRBV19,CASSRTVSNTEAFF
NA,TRBJ2-2,TRBV7-9,CASSLNLNTGELFF
TRBD1,TRBJ2-1,TRBV10-1,CASSEGGLYNEQFF
NA,TRBJ1-5,TRBV30,CAWSVPGNQPQHF
TRBD2,TRBJ2-2,TRBV29-1,CSVEGTSLDTGELFF
NA,TRBJ2-7,TRBV6-5,CASSYRAGSSYEQYF
NA,TRBJ1-1,TRBV27,CASSRPGAMNTEAFF
TRBD2,TRBJ2-5,TRBV29-1,CSVSTLRTSRQETQYF
TRBD1,TRBJ1-4,TRBV30,CAWSAAGTVNEKLFF
TRBD1,TRBJ1-1,TRBV5-5,CASSLRQGQAFF
NA,TRBJ1-1,TRBV6-5,CASGRDGNTEAFF
TRBD1,TRBJ2-5,TRBV5-1,CASSVRQGPGTQYF
NA,TRBJ1-5,TRBV28,CASSYPQGDYNQPQHF
NA,TRBJ1-5,TRBV28,CASSLSWGAQPQHF
TRBD1,TRBJ1-5,TRBV27,CASSGTGTGYSNQPQHF
NA,TRBJ2-1,TRBV7-9,CASSRNNGYNEQFF
NA,TRBJ2-2,TRBV9,CASSVVTGFSGELFF
NA,TRBJ1-4,TRBV6-1,CASSDRQGRGKLFF
NA,TRBJ2-1,TRBV5-1,CASTEQGNEQFF
TRBD1,TRBJ2-7,TRBV11-3,CASSWGTGGNYEQYF
TRBD1,TRBJ1-5,TRBV6-6,CASRPQGYSNQPQHF
TRBD1,TRBJ1-5,TRBV11-2,CASSTGTDQPQHF
TRBD1,TRBJ1-2,TRBV5-1,CASSWGQGAGGYTF
TRBD1,TRBJ2-3,TRBV5-6,CASSTDRGGTQYF
NA,TRBJ1-5,TRBV7-3,CASRQSGGFNQPQHF
TRBD1,TRBJ2-7,TRBV5-1,CASSRTLQGARGEQYF
NA,TRBJ2-3,TRBV19,CASSIGAADTQYF
TRBD2,TRBJ2-7,TRBV7-2,CASSLQAGSHEQYF
NA,TRBJ2-6,TRBV18,CASSPGRQSSGANVLTF
NA,TRBJ2-2,TRBV28,CASSFKIWVTGELFF
NA,TRBJ1-1,TRBV13,CASSAAGAAFF
TRBD2,TRBJ2-7,TRBV28,CASSPAGGTYEQYF
TRBD2,TRBJ2-7,TRBV18,CASSHGTSAYEQYF
TRBD1,TRBJ1-1,TRBV27,CASSLYRGSNTEAFF
TRBD1,TRBJ1-1,TRBV19,CASRDRGRGNTEAFF
NA,TRBJ2-7,TRBV5-1,CASSFRLGIMSEQYF
TRBD1,TRBJ2-5,TRBV7-2,CASSSGTGYTQYF
NA,TRBJ2-5,TRBV25-1,CASSSRGYQETQYF
NA,TRBJ1-4,TRBV6-1,CASSDLAGGLFF
NA,TRBJ1-2,TRBV5-4,CASSLDGSYGYTF
TRBD2,TRBJ2-1,TRBV27,CASSLLSGRAFNSYNEQFF
NA,TRBJ1-5,TRBV6-5,CASSNNDGNQPQHF
NA,TRBJ1-1,TRBV28,CASSGRTLNTEAFF
NA,TRBJ2-2,TRBV6-1,CASSEARRVAELFF
TRBD2,TRBJ2-1,TRBV11-2,CASSLTGTTNEQFF